This T cell receptor beta chain emerged from a study of T cells after yellow fever vaccination. Across the study: SMART-Seq v4 Ultra Low Input served to prepare low-cell-number fractions.

The CDR3 has 16 residues. J lost 5 bases, V lost 6 bases, and 12 bases had no gene match. This clonotype was observed a few times. Its antigen remains unidentified. TCR cDNA was made by 5'RACE template switching, adding a universal primer site and UMIs. TCRdb re-derived calls from the 5' RACE reads in MiXCR, one entry per CDR3 protein. Found here are 300,000 to 350,000 distinct CDR3 sequences, about 7.8% of them singletons; the top ten hold approximately 16%. Regarding the study as a whole: Primary-vaccination clones mostly resurfaced post-booster (about 95% CD4, approximately 87% CD8). The appearance of a small share of clonotypes in both CD4 and CD8 compartments was observed.

Sequenced material: PBMCs, taken 45 days after the first yellow fever vaccination. This chain connects TRBV12-3 or TRBV12-4 to TRBJ2-1; 8 bases fit TRBD1. The sequence derives from a man aged 18 to 35 who received the YFV17D yellow fever vaccine. The CDR3 region is CASRPQGALANNEQFF. The CDR3 bases are TGTGCCAGCAGGCCGCAGGGGGCTTTAGCAAACAATGAGCAGTTCTTC.